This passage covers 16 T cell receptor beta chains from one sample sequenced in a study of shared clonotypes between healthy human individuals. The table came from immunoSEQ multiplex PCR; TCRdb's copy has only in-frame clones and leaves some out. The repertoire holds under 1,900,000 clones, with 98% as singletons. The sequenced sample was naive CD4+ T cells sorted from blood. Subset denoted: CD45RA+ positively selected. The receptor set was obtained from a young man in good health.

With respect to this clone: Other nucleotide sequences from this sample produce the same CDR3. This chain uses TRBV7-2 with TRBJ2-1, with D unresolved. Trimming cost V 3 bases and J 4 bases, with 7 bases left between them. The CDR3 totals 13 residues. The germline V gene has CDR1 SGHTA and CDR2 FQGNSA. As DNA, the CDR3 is TGTGCCAGCAGCTTCCTGAATTACAATGAGCAGTTCTTC. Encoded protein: CASSFLNYNEQFF.

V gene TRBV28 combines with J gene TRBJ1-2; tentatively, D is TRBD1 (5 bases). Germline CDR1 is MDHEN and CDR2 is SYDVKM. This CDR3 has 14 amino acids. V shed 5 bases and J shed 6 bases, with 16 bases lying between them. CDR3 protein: CASSPPGRVNGYTF. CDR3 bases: TGTGCCAGCAGTCCCCCGGGCAGGGTCAATGGCTACACCTTC.

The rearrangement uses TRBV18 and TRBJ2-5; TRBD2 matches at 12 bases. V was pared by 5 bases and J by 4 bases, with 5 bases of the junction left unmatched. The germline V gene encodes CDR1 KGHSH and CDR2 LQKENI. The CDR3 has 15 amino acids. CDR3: CASSSGLAGLETQYF. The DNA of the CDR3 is TGTGCCAGCTCATCCGGACTAGCGGGACTAGAGACCCAGTACTTC.

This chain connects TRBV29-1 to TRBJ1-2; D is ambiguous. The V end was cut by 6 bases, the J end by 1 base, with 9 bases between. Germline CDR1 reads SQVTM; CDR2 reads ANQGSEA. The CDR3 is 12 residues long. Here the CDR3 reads CSVTASNYGYTF. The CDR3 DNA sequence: TGCAGCGTAACCGCAAGTAACTATGGCTACACCTTC.

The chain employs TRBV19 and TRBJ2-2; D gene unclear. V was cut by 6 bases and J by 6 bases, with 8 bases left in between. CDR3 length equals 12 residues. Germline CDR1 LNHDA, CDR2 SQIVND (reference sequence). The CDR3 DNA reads TGTGCCAGTAGCTTCTCGGCCGGGGAGCTGTTTTTT. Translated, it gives CASSFSAGELFF.

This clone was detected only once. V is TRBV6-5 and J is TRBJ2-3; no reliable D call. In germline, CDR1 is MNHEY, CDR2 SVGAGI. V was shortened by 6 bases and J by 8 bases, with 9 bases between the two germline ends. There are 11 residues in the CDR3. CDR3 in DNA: TGTGCCAGCAGAGCTTATACTACGCAGTATTTT. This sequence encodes CASRAYTTQYF.

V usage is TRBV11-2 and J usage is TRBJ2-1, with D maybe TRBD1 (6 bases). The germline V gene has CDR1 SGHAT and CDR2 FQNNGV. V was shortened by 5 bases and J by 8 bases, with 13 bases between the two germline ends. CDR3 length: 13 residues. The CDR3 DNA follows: TGTGCCAGCAGCCTCCCCCGGACAGATGAGCAGTTCTTC. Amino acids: CASSLPRTDEQFF.

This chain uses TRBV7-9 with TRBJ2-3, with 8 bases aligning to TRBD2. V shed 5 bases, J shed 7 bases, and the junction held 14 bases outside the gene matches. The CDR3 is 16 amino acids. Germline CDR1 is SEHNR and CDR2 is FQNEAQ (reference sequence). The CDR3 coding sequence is TGTGCCAGCAGCCCAACTAGCGGAGGCCTTCCCAATACGCAGTATTTT. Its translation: CASSPTSGGLPNTQYF. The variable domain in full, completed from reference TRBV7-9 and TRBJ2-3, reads DTGVSQNPRHKITKRGQNVTFRCDPISEHNRLYWYRQTLGQGPEFLTYFQNEAQLEKSRLLSDRFSAERPKGSFSTLEIQRTEQGDSAMYLCASSPTSGGLPNTQYFGPGTRLTVL.

The CDR3 spells CASSPRLVGTDTQYF. The CDR3 DNA reads as TGTGCCAGCAGCCCTCGACTAGTCGGCACAGATACGCAGTATTTT. The V and J genes are TRBV27 and TRBJ2-3; possibly TRBD2 for D (6 bases). Germline CDR1 is MNHEY and CDR2 is SMNVEV (reference sequence). The CDR3 has 15 residues. V was cut by 6 bases and J by 1 base, with 14 bases left in between.

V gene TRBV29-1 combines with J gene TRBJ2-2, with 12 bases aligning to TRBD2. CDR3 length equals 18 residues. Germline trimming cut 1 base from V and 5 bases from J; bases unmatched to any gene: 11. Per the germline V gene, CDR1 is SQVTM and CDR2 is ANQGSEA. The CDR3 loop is CSVEGSRLAGEITGELFF. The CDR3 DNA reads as TGCAGCGTTGAAGGTAGCCGACTAGCGGGGGAGATAACCGGGGAGCTGTTTTTT.

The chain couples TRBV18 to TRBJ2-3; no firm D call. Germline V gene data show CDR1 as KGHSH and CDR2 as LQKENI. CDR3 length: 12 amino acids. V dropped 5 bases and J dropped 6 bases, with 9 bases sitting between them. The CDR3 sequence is CASSTAWDTQYF. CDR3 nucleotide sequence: TGTGCCAGCTCAACCGCATGGGATACGCAGTATTTT.

The DNA for the CDR3 is TGTGCCAGCAGCCACAGGACCAGCCAAGAGACCCAGTACTTC. Translating gives CASSHRTSQETQYF. The V gene is TRBV5-5, the J gene TRBJ2-5; perhaps TRBD1 as D (5 bases). Deletions cut 4 bases from V and 1 base from J, with 11 bases between. Germline lookup yields CDR1 SGHKS and CDR2 YYEKEE (reference sequence). CDR3 length: 14 residues. The variable domain in full, completed from reference TRBV5-5 and TRBJ2-5, reads DAGVTQSPTHLIKTRGQQVTLRCSPISGHKSVSWYQQVLGQGPQFIFQYYEKEERGRGNFPDRFSARQFPNYSSELNVNALLLGDSALYLCASSHRTSQETQYFGPGTRLLVL.

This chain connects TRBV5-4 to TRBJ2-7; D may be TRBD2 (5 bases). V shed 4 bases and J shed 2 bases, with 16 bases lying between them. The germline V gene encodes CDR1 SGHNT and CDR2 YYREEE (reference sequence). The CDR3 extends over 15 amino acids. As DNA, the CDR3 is TGTGCCAGCAGCCAACCTAGCAGCGGTGCCTACGAGCAGTACTTC. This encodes CASSQPSSGAYEQYF.

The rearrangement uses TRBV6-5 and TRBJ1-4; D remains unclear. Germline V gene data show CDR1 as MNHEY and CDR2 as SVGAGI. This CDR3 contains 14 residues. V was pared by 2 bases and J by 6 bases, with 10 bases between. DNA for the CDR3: TGTGCCAGCAGTTACGCGGGGTGGGATGAAAAACTGTTTTTT. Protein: CASSYAGWDEKLFF.

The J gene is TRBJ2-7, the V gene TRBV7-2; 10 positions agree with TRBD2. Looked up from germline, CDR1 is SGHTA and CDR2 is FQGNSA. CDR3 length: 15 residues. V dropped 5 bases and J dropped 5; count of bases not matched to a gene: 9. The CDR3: CASSNSSGSLHEQYF. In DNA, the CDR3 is TGTGCCAGCAGCAACTCTAGCGGGAGCTTGCACGAGCAGTACTTC.

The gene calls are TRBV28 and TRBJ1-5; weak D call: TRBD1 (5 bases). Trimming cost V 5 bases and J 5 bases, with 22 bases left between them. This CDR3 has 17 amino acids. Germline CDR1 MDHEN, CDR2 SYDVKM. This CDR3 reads CASSLPGAPSGDQPQHF. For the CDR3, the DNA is TGTGCCAGCAGTCTCCCTGGGGCGCCTTCCGGGGATCAGCCCCAGCATTTT. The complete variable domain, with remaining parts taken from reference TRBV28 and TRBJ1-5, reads DVKVTQSSRYLVKRTGEKVFLECVQDMDHENMFWYRQDPGLGLRLIYFSYDVKMKEKGDIPEGYSVSREKKERFSLILESASTNQTSMYLCASSLPGAPSGDQPQHFGDGTRLSIL.